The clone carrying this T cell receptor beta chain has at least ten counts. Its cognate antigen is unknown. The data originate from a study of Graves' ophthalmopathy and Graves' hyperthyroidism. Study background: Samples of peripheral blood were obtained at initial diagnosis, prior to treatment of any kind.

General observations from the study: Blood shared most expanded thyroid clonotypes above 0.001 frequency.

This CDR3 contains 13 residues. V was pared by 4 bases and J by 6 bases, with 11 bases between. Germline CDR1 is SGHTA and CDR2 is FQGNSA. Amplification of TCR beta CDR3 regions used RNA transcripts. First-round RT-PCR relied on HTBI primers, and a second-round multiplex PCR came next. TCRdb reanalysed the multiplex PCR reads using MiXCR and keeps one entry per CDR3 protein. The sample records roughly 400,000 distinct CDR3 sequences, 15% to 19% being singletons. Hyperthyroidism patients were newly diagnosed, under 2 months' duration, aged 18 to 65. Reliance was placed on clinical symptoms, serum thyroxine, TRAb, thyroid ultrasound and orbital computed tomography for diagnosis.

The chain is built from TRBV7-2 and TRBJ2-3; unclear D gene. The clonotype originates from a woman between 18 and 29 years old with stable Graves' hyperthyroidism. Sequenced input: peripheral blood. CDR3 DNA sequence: TGTGCCAGCAGCTCTACGTGGGTGGATACGCAGTATTTT. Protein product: CASSSTWVDTQYF.